The 9 T cell receptor beta chains below were found in one sample sequenced in a study of blood T cell repertoires in COVID-19 (TCRdb year 2020). Libraries were prepared through the immunoSEQ multiplex PCR assay. Entries here come from immuneACCESS through TCRdb and include only in-frame sequences with V and J called. Some clones fail to appear in such tables; in the studies checked, an unresolved V gene covers under half of the shortfall, and the cause of the remainder is unknown. This sample gives roughly 100,000 clones in total; roughly 91% of them show up just once. The top ten constitute 4% to 6% of the sample. Sequences were obtained from peripheral blood. The receptors come from a human donor in a cohort sampled during active COVID-19.

This clone came up once. V gene TRBV6-5 combines with J gene TRBJ1-3; D possibly corresponds to TRBD1 (5 bases). This CDR3 is built from 15 residues. From germline, CDR1 is MNHEY and CDR2 SVGAGI. V lost 5 bases and J lost 0, with 11 bases in between. The CDR3: CASSRDGGSGNTIYF. For the CDR3, the DNA is TGTGCCAGCAGTCGGGACGGGGGCTCTGGAAACACCATATATTTT.

The chain couples TRBV27 to TRBJ2-2, with a possible D match to TRBD2 (6 bases). There are 16 residues in the CDR3. V lost 7 bases and J 0 bases, leaving 15 bases between the germline ends. Germline V lookup: CDR1 MNHEY, CDR2 SMNVEV (reference sequence). The CDR3 sequence is CASNPNSGANTGELFF. CDR3 in DNA: TGTGCCAGCAATCCGAATTCGGGGGCGAACACCGGGGAGCTGTTTTTT.

This chain uses TRBV9 with TRBJ2-7, with TRBD1 matching 8 bases. The CDR3 has 15 residues. The germline CDR1 and CDR2 sequences are SGDLS and YYNGEE. V was clipped by 2 bases and J by 3 bases; unmatched bases: 7. In nucleotides, the CDR3 is TGTGCCAGCAGCGTGACCGGACAGGGTTTCTACGAGCAGTACTTC. Protein: CASSVTGQGFYEQYF. The whole variable domain, remainder taken from reference TRBV9 and TRBJ2-7, is DSGVTQTPKHLITATGQRVTLRCSPRSGDLSVYWYQQSLDQGLQFLIQYYNGEERAKGNILERFSAQQFPDLHSELNLSSLELGDSALYFCASSVTGQGFYEQYFGPGTRLTVT.

The chain joins TRBV5-1 to TRBJ2-2; no definite D call. Germline CDR1 reads SGHRS; CDR2 reads YFSETQ. V was clipped by 0 bases and J by 3 bases, with 6 bases between them. The CDR3 is 14 amino acids. The CDR3 here is CASSLASDTGELFF. The CDR3 coding sequence is TGCGCCAGCAGCTTGGCGTCGGACACCGGGGAGCTGTTTTTT.

The gene calls are TRBV6-5 and TRBJ1-6, with 7 bases aligning to TRBD1. The length of the CDR3 is 14 residues. Germline assignment: CDR1 MNHEY and CDR2 SVGAGI. V lost 6 bases and J lost 10; bases outside the gene matches: 9. CDR3 amino acids: CASRTTGRYSPLHF. DNA for the CDR3: TGTGCCAGCAGAACGACAGGGAGGTACTCACCCCTCCACTTT.

V is TRBV6-1 and J is TRBJ1-6; a possible D gene is TRBD1 (6 bases). The ends were cut back, 2 bases at V and 17 bases at J, with 19 bases in the middle. Per the germline V gene, CDR1 is MNHNS and CDR2 is SASEGT. CDR3 length equals 14 residues. The CDR3 nucleotides are TGTGCCAGCAGTGAAACGATCACGGGGACACACTTCCACTTT. It specifies CASSETITGTHFHF.

The chain has TRBV4-3 and TRBJ2-7, with no clear D. The CDR3 covers 14 residues. The germline CDR1 and CDR2 sequences are LGHNA and YSLEER. The germline V and J ends were trimmed by 0 bases and 4 bases, with 10 bases remaining between them. In nucleotides, the CDR3 is TGCGCCAGCAGCCAAGATGTCAACGGTTACGAGCAGTACTTC. As protein: CASSQDVNGYEQYF.

The chain couples TRBV19 to TRBJ2-1; TRBD1 matches 9 bases. Trimming cost V 3 bases and J 6 bases; bases outside gene matches: 9. This CDR3 is built from 16 residues. Germline V gene sequence: CDR1 LNHDA, CDR2 SQIVND (reference sequence). CDR3 sequence reads: CASSILPGQGSNEQFF. CDR3 DNA sequence: TGTGCCAGTAGTATCCTTCCGGGACAGGGAAGCAATGAGCAGTTCTTC.

The V and J genes are TRBV7-8 and TRBJ2-5, with D tentatively TRBD2 (7 bases). V dropped 2 bases and J dropped 5 bases, with 15 bases sitting between them. Germline assignment: CDR1 SGHVS and CDR2 FQNEAQ. The CDR3 is 15 amino acids. The CDR3 coding sequence is TGTGCCAGCAGCTTACTTGGGGGGGCTGGGGAGACCCAGTACTTC. Protein product: CASSLLGGAGETQYF.